The sequence of this TCR beta chain was determined in a study of shared clonotypes between healthy human individuals. As for the study in general: The plates for each donor numbered three CD4 naive, three CD4 memory, two CD8 naive and one CD8 memory. Study results and caveats: Larger richness was generally estimated for naive than memory subsets. Lower generation probabilities were found for non-shared clonotypes than for those shared by all four donors.

Trimming stripped 3 bases from V and 8 bases from J, with 9 bases between. Per germline, CDR1 SGHNT and CDR2 YYREEE (reference sequence). The CDR3 contains 12 residues. In the case of this clone: Antigen specificity is unknown.

Data came from immunoSEQ multiplex PCR; TCRdb stores just in-frame clones and leaves some out. The table records approximately 2,000,000 clones, about 90% of them present only once. This sequence joins TRBV5-4 and TRBJ2-1; D perhaps matches TRBD2 (6 bases). The sequencing input was naive CD4+ T cells from PBMCs. Documented subset: CD45RA+ positively selected. This clonotype was sampled from a man younger than 35 in good health. Some clones in this sample may be carry-over from other donors' samples. For the CDR3, the DNA is TGTGCCAGCAGCTCCATAGCGGATGAGCAGTTCTTC. This sequence encodes CASSSIADEQFF.